This TCR beta chain was retrieved from a study of control samples from healthy donors and cancer patients. The CDR3 totals 15 residues. Germline V gene sequence: CDR1 MDHEN, CDR2 SYDVKM. J was trimmed by 0 bases and V by 4 bases; bases with no gene match: 5. A few counts support this clone. Measured with immunoSEQ multiplex PCR; TCRdb has only the in-frame clones, and not every one. The data contain 70,000 to 100,000 clones, roughly nine tenths of them singletons. The source of this sequence is a woman aged 55-75 years in good health. The chain carries TRBV28 and TRBJ1-1; 7 bases map to TRBD1. The sequencing sample was made of blood. The DNA of the CDR3 is TGTGCCAGCAGTTCAGCCGGGACAGTGAACACTGAAGCTTTCTTT. It yields the protein CASSSAGTVNTEAFF.